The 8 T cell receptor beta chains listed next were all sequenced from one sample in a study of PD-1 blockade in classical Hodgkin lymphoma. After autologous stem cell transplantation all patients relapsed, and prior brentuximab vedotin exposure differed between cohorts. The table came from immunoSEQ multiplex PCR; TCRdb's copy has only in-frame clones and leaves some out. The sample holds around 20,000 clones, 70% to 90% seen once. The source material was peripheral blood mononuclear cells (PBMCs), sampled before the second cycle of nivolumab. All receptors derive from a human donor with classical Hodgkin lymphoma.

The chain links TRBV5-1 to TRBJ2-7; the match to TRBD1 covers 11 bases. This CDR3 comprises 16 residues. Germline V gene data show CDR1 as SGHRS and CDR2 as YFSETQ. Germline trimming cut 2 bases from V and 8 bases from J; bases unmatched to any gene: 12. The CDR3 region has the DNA TGCGCCAGCAGCTTAATACCGGGACAGGGGGGTAGCAAGCAGTACTTC. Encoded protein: CASSLIPGQGGSKQYF.

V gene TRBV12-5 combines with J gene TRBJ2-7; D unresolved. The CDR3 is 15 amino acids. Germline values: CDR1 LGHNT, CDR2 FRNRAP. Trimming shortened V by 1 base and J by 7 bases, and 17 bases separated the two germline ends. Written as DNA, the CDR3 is TGTGCTAGTGGTTTGGAGATAGGCCTATTGAATGAGCAGTACTTC. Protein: CASGLEIGLLNEQYF.

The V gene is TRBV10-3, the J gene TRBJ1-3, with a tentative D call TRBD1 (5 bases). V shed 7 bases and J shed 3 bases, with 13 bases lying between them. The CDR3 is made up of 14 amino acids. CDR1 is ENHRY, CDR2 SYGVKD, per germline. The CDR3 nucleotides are TGTGCCATCAAGTTAGGGGCGCTTGGAAACACCATATATTTT. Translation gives CAIKLGALGNTIYF.

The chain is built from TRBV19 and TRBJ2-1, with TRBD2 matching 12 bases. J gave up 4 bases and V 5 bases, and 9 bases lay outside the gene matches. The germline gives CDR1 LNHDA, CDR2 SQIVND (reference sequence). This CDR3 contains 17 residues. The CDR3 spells CASSFASGGAGYNEQFF. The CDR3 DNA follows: TGTGCCAGTAGTTTCGCTAGCGGGGGGGCCGGGTACAATGAGCAGTTCTTC.

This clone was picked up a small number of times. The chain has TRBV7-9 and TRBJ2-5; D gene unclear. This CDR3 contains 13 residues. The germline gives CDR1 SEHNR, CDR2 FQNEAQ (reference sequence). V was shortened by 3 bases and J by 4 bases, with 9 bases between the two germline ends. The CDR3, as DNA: TGTGCCAGCAGCTTGCCGAACGCAGAGACCCAGTACTTC. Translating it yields CASSLPNAETQYF.

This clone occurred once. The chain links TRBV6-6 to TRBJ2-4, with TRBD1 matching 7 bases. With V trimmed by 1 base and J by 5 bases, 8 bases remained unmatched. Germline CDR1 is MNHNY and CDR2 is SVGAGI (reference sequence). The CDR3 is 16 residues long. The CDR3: CASSYFRDRPQNIQYF. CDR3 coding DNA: TGTGCCAGCAGTTACTTCAGGGACAGACCACAAAACATTCAGTACTTC.

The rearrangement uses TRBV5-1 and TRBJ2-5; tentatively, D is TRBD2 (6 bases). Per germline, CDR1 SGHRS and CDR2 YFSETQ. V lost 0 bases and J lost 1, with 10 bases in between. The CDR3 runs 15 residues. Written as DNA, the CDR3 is TGCGCCAGCAGCTTGGCGCTCGGGGGCCAAGAGACCCAGTACTTC. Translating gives CASSLALGGQETQYF.

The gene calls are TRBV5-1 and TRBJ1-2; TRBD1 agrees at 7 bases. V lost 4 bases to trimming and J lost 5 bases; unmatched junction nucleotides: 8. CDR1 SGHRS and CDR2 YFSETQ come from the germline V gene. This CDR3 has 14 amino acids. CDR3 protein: CASSLGQAEYGYTF. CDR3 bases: TGCGCCAGCAGCCTCGGACAGGCCGAGTATGGCTACACCTTC.